The 10 T cell receptor beta chains in this list originate from one sample, sequenced in a study of OX40 agonist ivuxolimab in advanced cancers. Receptor amplification or capture employed the immunoSEQ multiplex PCR assay. Here the immuneACCESS table is served through TCRdb, limited to in-frame sequences with V and J called. Missing clones are a known gap in these copies; in checked studies unresolved V genes cover under half, and the rest lacks a known reason. The sample includes 64,000 or so clones, with roughly 80% observed a single time. 0.6% to 0.9% of the sample lies in the top ten. The material was CD4+ or CD8+ T cells sorted from blood, obtained in a trial of the OX40 agonist ivuxolimab. These receptors were collected from an adult with an advanced solid tumor such as melanoma, head and neck, liver or kidney cancer.

The chain carries TRBV29-1 and TRBJ2-1, with no clear D. The ends were cut back, 8 bases at V and 3 bases at J, with 14 bases in the middle. Germline V lookup: CDR1 SQVTM, CDR2 ANQGSEA. The CDR3 totals 13 residues. The CDR3 region has the DNA TGCAGCTCACTCAAAGGAGACTACAATGAGCAGTTCTTC. This gives the protein CSSLKGDYNEQFF.

The chain carries TRBV19 and TRBJ1-2; weak D call: TRBD1 (6 bases). This CDR3 comprises 13 residues. Trimming took off 8 bases at V and 7 bases at J, with 17 bases between the two ends. Germline V gives CDR1 LNHDA, CDR2 SQIVND (reference sequence). The DNA of the CDR3 is TGTGCCAGTGCTAGACAGGTAGATACTGGCTACACCTTC. Translation: CASARQVDTGYTF.

This chain links TRBV2 with TRBJ2-1; D remains unclear. The CDR3 extends over 12 amino acids. Trimming cost V 4 bases and J 2 bases, with 3 bases left between them. Per the germline V gene, CDR1 is SNHLY and CDR2 is FYNNEI. In DNA form, the CDR3 reads TGTGCCAGCAGTGCAACCTACAATGAGCAGTTCTTC. Translated, it gives CASSATYNEQFF.

The chain couples TRBV4-1 to TRBJ2-3; the D is unclear. Germline V gives CDR1 MGHRA, CDR2 YSYEKL. This CDR3 is 15 amino acids long. The V end lost 6 bases, the J end lost 1 base, and 14 bases lay between the germline ends. The CDR3 protein is CASSRPSIRTDTQYF. DNA for the CDR3: TGCGCCAGCAGTCGACCGAGCATCCGCACAGATACGCAGTATTTT.

The chain carries TRBV7-9 and TRBJ2-6, with D possibly being TRBD1 (5 bases). The V end lost 1 base, the J end lost 1 base, and 8 bases lay between the germline ends. The CDR3 contains 16 residues. The germline CDR1 and CDR2 sequences are SEHNR and FQNEAQ (reference sequence). The CDR3 region has the DNA TGTGCCAGCAGCTTAGGACAGCCGTCTGGGGCCAACGTCCTGACTTTC. Its translation is CASSLGQPSGANVLTF.

This sequence joins TRBV15 and TRBJ2-5; possible D gene TRBD1, 6 bases. With 1 base removed from V and 5 bases from J, the gap between germline ends came to 11 bases. This CDR3 spans 14 amino acids. Germline-derived CDR1 and CDR2 are LNHNV and YYDKDF (reference sequence). CDR3 loop: CATSRGARGETQYF. The CDR3 nucleotides read TGTGCCACCAGCAGAGGGGCCAGGGGTGAGACCCAGTACTTC.

A single count supports this clone. This sequence joins TRBV6-5 and TRBJ1-1; no clear D. This CDR3 has 13 amino acids. CDR1 is MNHEY and CDR2 is SVGAGI in the germline V gene. The V end lost 0 bases, the J end lost 5 bases, and 7 bases lay between the germline ends. CDR3 coding DNA: TGTGCCAGCAGTTACTCGGTTTATACTGAAGCTTTCTTT. Amino acid sequence: CASSYSVYTEAFF.

Here the CDR3 reads CASSLSGQLNEQFF. The CDR3 DNA reads TGTGCCAGCAGTTTAAGTGGACAGCTCAATGAGCAGTTCTTC. The chain recombines TRBV27 with TRBJ2-1; maybe TRBD1 (6 bases). The CDR3 length is 14 residues. V lost 2 bases and J lost 6, with 11 bases in between. The V gene's germline CDR1 is MNHEY and CDR2 SMNVEV (reference sequence).

The chain links TRBV19 to TRBJ2-7, with D possibly matching TRBD2 (5 bases). Germline lookup yields CDR1 LNHDA and CDR2 SQIVND (reference sequence). V gave up 5 bases and J gave up 1 base, with 12 bases separating them. The CDR3 consists of 14 residues. The CDR3 loop reads CASSRGGSSYEQYF. The CDR3 DNA reads as TGTGCCAGTAGTCGGGGTGGGTCGTCCTACGAGCAGTACTTC.

The chain links TRBV5-5 to TRBJ1-3; D is undetermined. Per germline, CDR1 SGHKS and CDR2 YYEKEE (reference sequence). Trimming took off 1 base at V and 2 bases at J, with 10 bases between the two ends. The CDR3 length is 15 residues. CDR3 nucleotide sequence: TGTGCCAGCAGCTTGACAGCCTCCGCTGGAAACACCATATATTTT. Translated, it gives CASSLTASAGNTIYF. Complete variable domain (other parts from reference TRBV5-5 and TRBJ1-3): DAGVTQSPTHLIKTRGQQVTLRCSPISGHKSVSWYQQVLGQGPQFIFQYYEKEERGRGNFPDRFSARQFPNYSSELNVNALLLGDSALYLCASSLTASAGNTIYFGEGSWLTVV.